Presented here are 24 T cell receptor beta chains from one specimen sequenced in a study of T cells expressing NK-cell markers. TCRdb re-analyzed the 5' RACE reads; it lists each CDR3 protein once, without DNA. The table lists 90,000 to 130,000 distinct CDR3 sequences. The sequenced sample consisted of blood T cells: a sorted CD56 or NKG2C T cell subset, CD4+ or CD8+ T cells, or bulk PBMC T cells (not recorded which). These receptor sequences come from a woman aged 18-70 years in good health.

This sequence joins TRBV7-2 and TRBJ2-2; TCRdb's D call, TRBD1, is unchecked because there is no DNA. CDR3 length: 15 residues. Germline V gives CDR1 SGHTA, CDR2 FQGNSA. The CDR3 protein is CASSEQGKNTGELFF.

The CDR3 loop reads CASTNTFPPTEAFF. The gene calls are TRBV7-6 and TRBJ1-1; without DNA, the TCRdb call of TRBD1 cannot be checked. This CDR3 comprises 14 residues. Germline CDR1 reads SGHVS; CDR2 reads FNYEAQ.

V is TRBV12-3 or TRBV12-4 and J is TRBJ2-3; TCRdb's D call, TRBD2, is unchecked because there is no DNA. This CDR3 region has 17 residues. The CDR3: CASSLGEGGGPTDTQYF.

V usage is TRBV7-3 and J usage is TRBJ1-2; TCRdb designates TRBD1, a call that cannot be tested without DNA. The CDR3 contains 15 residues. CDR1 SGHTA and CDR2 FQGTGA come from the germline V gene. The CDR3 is CASSLMGQANYGYTF.

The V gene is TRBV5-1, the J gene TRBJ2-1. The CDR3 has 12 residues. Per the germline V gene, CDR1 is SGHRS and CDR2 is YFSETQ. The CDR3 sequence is CASSRADNEQFF.

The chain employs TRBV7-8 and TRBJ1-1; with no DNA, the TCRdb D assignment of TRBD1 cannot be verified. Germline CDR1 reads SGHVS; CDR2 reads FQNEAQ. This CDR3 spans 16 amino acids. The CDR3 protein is CASSPRGTGLGTEAFF. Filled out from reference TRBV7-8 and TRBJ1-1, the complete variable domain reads GAGVSQSPRYKVAKRGQDVALRCDPISGHVSLFWYQQALGQGPEFLTYFQNEAQLDKSGLPSDRFFAERPEGSVSTLKIQRTQQEDSAVYLCASSPRGTGLGTEAFFGQGTRLTVV.

The CDR3 sequence: CASSWTGTGSSYEQYF. The chain couples TRBV5-1 to TRBJ2-7; the D call from TCRdb, TRBD1, cannot be confirmed without DNA. Germline CDR1 reads SGHRS; CDR2 reads YFSETQ. This CDR3 comprises 16 residues.

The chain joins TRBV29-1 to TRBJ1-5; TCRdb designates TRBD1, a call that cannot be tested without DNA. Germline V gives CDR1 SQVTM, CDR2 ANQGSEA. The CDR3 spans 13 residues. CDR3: CSVLDRANQPQHF. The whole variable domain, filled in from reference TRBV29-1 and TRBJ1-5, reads SAVISQKPSRDICQRGTSLTIQCQVDSQVTMMFWYRQQPGQSLTLIATANQGSEATYESGFVIDKFPISRPNLTFSTLTVSNMSPEDSSIYLCSVLDRANQPQHFGDGTRLSIL.

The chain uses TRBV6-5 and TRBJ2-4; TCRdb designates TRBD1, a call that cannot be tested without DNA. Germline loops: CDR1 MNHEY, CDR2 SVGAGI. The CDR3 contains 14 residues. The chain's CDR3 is CASSFPGDKNIQYF.

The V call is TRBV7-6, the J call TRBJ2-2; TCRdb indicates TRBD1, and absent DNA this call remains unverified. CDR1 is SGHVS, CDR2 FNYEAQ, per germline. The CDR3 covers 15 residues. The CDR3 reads CASSGGDRGSRELFF.

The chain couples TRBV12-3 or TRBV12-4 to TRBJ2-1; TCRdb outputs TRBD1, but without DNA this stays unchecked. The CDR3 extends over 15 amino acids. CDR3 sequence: CASSSAWGVYNEQFF.

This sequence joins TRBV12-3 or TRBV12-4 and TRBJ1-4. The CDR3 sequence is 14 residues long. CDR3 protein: CASSWRSDWEKLFF.

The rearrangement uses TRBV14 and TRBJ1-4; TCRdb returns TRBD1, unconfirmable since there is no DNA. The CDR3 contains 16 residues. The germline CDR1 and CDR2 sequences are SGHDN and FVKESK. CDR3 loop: CASSQWKGLTNEKLFF.

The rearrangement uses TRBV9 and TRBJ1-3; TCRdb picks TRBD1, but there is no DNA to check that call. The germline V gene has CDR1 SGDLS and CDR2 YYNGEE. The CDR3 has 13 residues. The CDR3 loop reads CASSVSRENTIYF.

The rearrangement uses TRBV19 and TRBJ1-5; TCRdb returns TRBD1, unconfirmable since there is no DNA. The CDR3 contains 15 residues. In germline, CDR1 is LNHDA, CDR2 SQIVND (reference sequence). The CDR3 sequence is CASSPGPDSNQPQHF.

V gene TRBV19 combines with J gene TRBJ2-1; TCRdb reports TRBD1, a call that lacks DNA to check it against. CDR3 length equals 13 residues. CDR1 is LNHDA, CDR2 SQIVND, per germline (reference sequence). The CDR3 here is CAIRGRGYNEQFF.

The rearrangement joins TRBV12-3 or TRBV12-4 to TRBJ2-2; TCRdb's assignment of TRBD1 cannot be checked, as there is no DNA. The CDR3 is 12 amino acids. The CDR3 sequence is CASSLRGGELFF.

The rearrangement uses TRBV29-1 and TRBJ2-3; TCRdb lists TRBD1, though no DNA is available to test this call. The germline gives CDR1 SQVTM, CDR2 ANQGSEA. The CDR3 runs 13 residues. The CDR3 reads CSGTTGGADTQYF.

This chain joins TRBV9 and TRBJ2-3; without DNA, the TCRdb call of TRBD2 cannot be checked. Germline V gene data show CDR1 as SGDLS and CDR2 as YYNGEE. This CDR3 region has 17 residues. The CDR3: CASSVAGAGGGTDTQYF.

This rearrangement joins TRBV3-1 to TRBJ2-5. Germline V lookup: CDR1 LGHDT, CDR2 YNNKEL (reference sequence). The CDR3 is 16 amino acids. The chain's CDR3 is CASSQDSFRQRETQYF.

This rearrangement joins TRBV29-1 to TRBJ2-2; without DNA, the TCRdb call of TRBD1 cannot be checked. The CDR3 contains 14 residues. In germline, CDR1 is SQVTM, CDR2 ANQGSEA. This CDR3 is CSVAGTENTGELFF.

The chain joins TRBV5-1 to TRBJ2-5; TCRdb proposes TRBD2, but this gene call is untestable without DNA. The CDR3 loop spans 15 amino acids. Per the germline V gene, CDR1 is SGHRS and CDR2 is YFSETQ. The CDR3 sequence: CASSLGLAIQETQYF. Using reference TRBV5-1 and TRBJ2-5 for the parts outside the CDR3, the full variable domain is KAGVTQTPRYLIKTRGQQVTLSCSPISGHRSVSWYQQTPGQGLQFLFEYFSETQRNKGNFPGRFSGRQFSNSRSEMNVSTLELGDSALYLCASSLGLAIQETQYFGPGTRLLVL.

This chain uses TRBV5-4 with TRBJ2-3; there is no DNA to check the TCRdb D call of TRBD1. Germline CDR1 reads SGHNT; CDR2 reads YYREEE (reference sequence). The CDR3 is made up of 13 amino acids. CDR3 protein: CASSLLGEDTQYF.

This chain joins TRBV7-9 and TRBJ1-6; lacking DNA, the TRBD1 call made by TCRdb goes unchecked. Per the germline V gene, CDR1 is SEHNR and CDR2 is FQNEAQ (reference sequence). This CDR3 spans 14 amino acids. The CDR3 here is CASRGGQGGSPLHF.